A single sample is the source of the 7 T cell receptor beta chains below, sequenced in a study of cytomegalovirus exposure and HLA in healthy donors. The PCR contained 60 Vbeta and 13 Jbeta primers. TCRdb's copy holds only in-frame clones and misses some; the assay was immunoSEQ multiplex PCR. The sample holds under 200,000 clones, around 78% seen once. The specimen was PBMCs. The origin of the receptors is a woman in her 30s in good health and CMV-seropositive.

This clone was counted a few times. The V and J genes are TRBV4-1 and TRBJ2-7; 10 bases line up with TRBD1. Germline V lookup: CDR1 MGHRA, CDR2 YSYEKL. The CDR3 is 15 amino acids. V lost 2 bases and J lost 2; bases outside the gene matches: 3. The CDR3: CASSQPGQGAYEQYF. The CDR3 region has the DNA TGCGCCAGCAGCCAACCCGGACAGGGGGCCTACGAGCAGTACTTC.

The gene calls are TRBV5-1 and TRBJ2-1; unclear D gene. Germline V gene sequence: CDR1 SGHRS, CDR2 YFSETQ. V was shortened by 0 bases and J by 0 bases, with 7 bases between the two germline ends. This CDR3 comprises 15 residues. The CDR3 sequence is CASSLERSSYNEQFF. The CDR3 nucleotides are TGCGCCAGCAGCTTGGAAAGGAGCTCCTACAATGAGCAGTTCTTC.

This chain connects TRBV13 to TRBJ1-6; 9 nucleotides line up with TRBD1. The V gene end was trimmed by 2 bases and the J gene end by 7 bases; junction bases not matched to a gene: 3. CDR1 is PRHDT and CDR2 is FYEKMQ in the germline V gene (reference sequence). The length of the CDR3 is 15 residues. The CDR3 DNA reads as TGTGCCAGCAGCTTAAGGGACAGGGCGAATTCACCCCTCCACTTT. Its protein product is CASSLRDRANSPLHF. Combining the CDR3 with reference TRBV13 and TRBJ1-6 gives the whole variable domain AAGVIQSPRHLIKEKRETATLKCYPIPRHDTVYWYQQGPGQDPQFLISFYEKMQSDKGSIPDRFSAQQFSDYHSELNMSSLELGDSALYFCASSLRDRANSPLHFGNGTRLTVT.

CDR3 amino acids: CASSLPGLAGGPSGELFF. CDR3 sequence (DNA): TGTGCCAGCAGTTTACCGGGACTAGCGGGGGGGCCGAGCGGGGAGCTGTTTTTT. The chain recombines TRBV27 with TRBJ2-2; 16 bases map to TRBD2. This CDR3 spans 18 amino acids. Germline values: CDR1 MNHEY, CDR2 SMNVEV (reference sequence). The J segment lost 7 bases and the V segment lost 2 bases, leaving 7 bases of the junction unmatched.

This clone was counted between two and nine times. V is TRBV6-5 and J is TRBJ1-1; TRBD1 matches 9 bases. The J segment lost 3 bases and the V segment lost 5 bases, leaving 1 base of the junction unmatched. The CDR3 spans 13 residues. Germline lookup yields CDR1 MNHEY and CDR2 SVGAGI. This chain's CDR3 is CASSRTGDTEAFF. CDR3 coding DNA: TGTGCCAGCAGTAGGACAGGGGACACTGAAGCTTTCTTT.

This clone has only a few counts. The chain has TRBV19 and TRBJ2-5, with 11 bases lining up with TRBD1. Trimming removed 6 bases from V and 5 bases from J; junction bases left unmatched: 8. There are 15 residues in the CDR3. Per the germline V gene, CDR1 is LNHDA and CDR2 is SQIVND (reference sequence). The CDR3 spells CASSLRTGGEETQYF. CDR3 bases: TGTGCCAGTAGCCTACGGACAGGGGGCGAGGAGACCCAGTACTTC. The whole variable domain, filled in from reference TRBV19 and TRBJ2-5, reads DGGITQSPKYLFRKEGQNVTLSCEQNLNHDAMYWYRQDPGQGLRLIYYSQIVNDFQKGDIAEGYSVSREKKESFPLTVTSAQKNPTAFYLCASSLRTGGEETQYFGPGTRLLVL.

This clone appeared once. V and J are TRBV7-9 and TRBJ2-7, with 11 bases aligning to TRBD2. Looked up from germline, CDR1 is SEHNR and CDR2 is FQNEAQ (reference sequence). J was trimmed by 2 bases and V by 5 bases; bases with no gene match: 5. The CDR3 extends over 15 amino acids. The CDR3 DNA follows: TGTGCCAGCAGCCCCCTAGCGGGAGGTACCTACGAGCAGTACTTC. Its translation is CASSPLAGGTYEQYF.